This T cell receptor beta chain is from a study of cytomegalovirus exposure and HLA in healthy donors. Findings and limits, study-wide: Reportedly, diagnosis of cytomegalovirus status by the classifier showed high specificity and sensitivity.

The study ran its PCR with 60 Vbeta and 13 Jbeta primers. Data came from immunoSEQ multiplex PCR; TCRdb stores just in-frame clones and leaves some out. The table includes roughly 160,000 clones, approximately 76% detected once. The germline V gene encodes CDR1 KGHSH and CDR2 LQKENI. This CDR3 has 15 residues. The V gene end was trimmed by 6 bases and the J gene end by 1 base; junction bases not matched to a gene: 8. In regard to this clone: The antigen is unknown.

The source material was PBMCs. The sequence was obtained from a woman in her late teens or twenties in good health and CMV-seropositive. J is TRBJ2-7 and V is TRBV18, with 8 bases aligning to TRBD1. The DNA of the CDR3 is TGTGCCAGCTCGCTTGGACAGGGCTTATCCTACGAGCAGTACTTC. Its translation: CASSLGQGLSYEQYF.